Below, 14 T cell receptor beta chains from the same sample are listed, as sequenced in a study of regulatory T cells in long-lasting Graves disease (dated by TCRdb to about 2021). In light of the paper, this sample's time point label describes: newly diagnosed GD, antithyroid drugs for less than 3 months. For both TCR sequencing and RNA sequencing, RNA was extracted from PBMCs using TRIzol. Libraries were constructed by multiplex PCR. TCRdb records Illumina HiSeq 4000 as the sequencer. CDR3 regions were amplified by Arm-PCR with iRepertoire HTBI primers to construct TCR beta libraries. TCRdb handled the public reads itself, with Q25 trimming in fastp and clone calling in MiXCR, and kept productive beta chains. Under each unique CDR3 protein, matching rows form one entry showing the most common genes and DNA. The sample table holds about 300,000 distinct CDR3 sequences, of which 18% were seen once. Of the sample, about 39% is held by the ten largest clones.

This specimen consisted of peripheral blood mononuclear cells (PBMCs), obtained at new diagnosis, from a patient treated with antithyroid drugs. The receptors stem from a female donor with Graves disease.

This sequence joins TRBV13 and TRBJ1-2; 9 bases align to TRBD1. V lost 6 bases to trimming and J lost 0 bases; unmatched junction nucleotides: 11. This CDR3 is built from 17 residues. Germline V gene data show CDR1 as PRHDT and CDR2 as FYEKMQ (reference sequence). CDR3: CASSPRPRTGANYGYTF. The CDR3 DNA reads TGTGCCAGCAGTCCCAGACCCCGGACAGGGGCTAACTATGGCTACACCTTC.

Notes on this clonotype: A far larger clone is off by one base, so a read error is likely. This chain joins TRBV6-2 or TRBV6-3 and TRBJ2-1; 10 nucleotides align to TRBD2. From germline, CDR1 is MNHEY and CDR2 SVGEGT. With 7 bases clipped from V and 10 bases from J, the junction kept 19 bases outside the gene matches. This CDR3 contains 17 residues. CDR3 sequence reads: CASISSAGGPSLGEQFF. CDR3 sequence (DNA): TGTGCCAGCATTTCGTCAGCGGGAGGGCCCTCCTTGGGCGAGCAGTTCTTC.

This chain links TRBV28 with TRBJ2-1, with 8 nucleotides matching TRBD2. Trimming cost V 5 bases and J 8 bases; bases outside gene matches: 11. Looked up from germline, CDR1 is MDHEN and CDR2 is SYDVKM. There are 15 residues in the CDR3. As DNA, the CDR3 is TGTGCCAGCAGTACGGGGGGGGAGGGCCTTGATGAGCAGTTCTTC. Translated, it gives CASSTGGEGLDEQFF.

This clonotype was recorded many times. The V call is TRBV4-1, the J call TRBJ2-7; 8 positions agree with TRBD1. With V trimmed by 0 bases and J by 6 bases, 10 bases remained unmatched. This CDR3 has 16 residues. Germline CDR1 is MGHRA and CDR2 is YSYEKL. CDR3 coding DNA: TGCGCCAGCAGCCAAGAAAGGACAGGGTCCCTTTTCGAGCAGTACTTC. Translation: CASSQERTGSLFEQYF.

This clonotype was picked up many times. J is TRBJ1-1 and V is TRBV20-1; D gene ambiguous. Trimming cost V 0 bases and J 1 base, with 6 bases left between them. The CDR3 totals 13 residues. In germline, CDR1 is DFQATT, CDR2 SNEGSKA (reference sequence). The CDR3 region is CSARELRNTEAFF. Here the CDR3 DNA reads TGCAGTGCTAGAGAACTCAGGAACACTGAAGCTTTCTTT.

This clonotype occurred a few times. The rearrangement links TRBV7-2 to TRBJ1-5; 9 bases are shared with TRBD1. V lost 5 bases and J lost 6; bases outside the gene matches: 8. Germline V gives CDR1 SGHTA, CDR2 FQGNSA. The CDR3 is made up of 15 amino acids. The DNA for the CDR3 is TGTGCCAGCAGCCCTAGGACAGGGGTGGGTCAGCCCCAGCATTTT. Translation gives CASSPRTGVGQPQHF.

This clonotype came up many times. V and J are TRBV27 and TRBJ2-1; 16 positions agree with TRBD2. Looked up from germline, CDR1 is MNHEY and CDR2 is SMNVEV (reference sequence). The J segment lost 9 bases and the V segment lost 5 bases, leaving 7 bases of the junction unmatched. CDR3 length: 16 residues. The CDR3: CASSTGTSGRALEQFF. The CDR3 DNA reads TGTGCCAGCAGTACCGGGACTAGCGGGAGGGCCCTTGAGCAGTTCTTC.

Concerning this clonotype: This likely comes from a read error, as the CDR3 has no conserved phenylalanine or tryptophan at its end. The chain is built from TRBV28 and TRBJ2-6; no definite D call. The V end was cut by 7 bases, the J end by 2 bases, with 3 bases between. The length of the CDR3 is 12 residues. From germline, CDR1 is MDHEN and CDR2 SYDVKM. Here the CDR3 reads CASKTGANVLTL. CDR3 nucleotide sequence: TGTGCCAGCAAAACTGGGGCCAACGTCCTGACTCTC.

The chain carries TRBV7-6 and TRBJ2-1; D unresolved. This CDR3 comprises 14 residues. V was cut by 3 bases and J by 9 bases, with 15 bases left in between. The germline V gene has CDR1 SGHVS and CDR2 FNYEAQ. The CDR3 coding sequence is TGTGCCAGCAGCTTTGGTGCTCTTGGAATTGAGCAGTTCTTC. Its translation is CASSFGALGIEQFF.

The rearrangement links TRBV29-1 to TRBJ1-5; 9 positions agree with TRBD1. Germline assignment: CDR1 SQVTM and CDR2 ANQGSEA. The CDR3 covers 13 residues. V dropped 6 bases and J dropped 3; count of bases not matched to a gene: 3. The CDR3 region has the DNA TGCAGCGTCAGGACAGGGGTCAATCAGCCCCAGCATTTT. It is translated as CSVRTGVNQPQHF.

Many counts were recorded for this clonotype. The chain has TRBV20-1 and TRBJ2-7; D call uncertain. This CDR3 is 14 amino acids long. Trimming took 1 base from V and 3 from J, leaving 13 bases between them. Germline V gene data show CDR1 as DFQATT and CDR2 as SNEGSKA (reference sequence). DNA of the CDR3: TGCAGTGCTAGAGCGGCTAGGGCGAACTACGAGCAGTACTTC. This encodes CSARAARANYEQYF.

Only a few counts were recorded for this clonotype. The gene calls are TRBV6-1 and TRBJ2-7; 12 bases are a match to TRBD2. The CDR3 loop spans 13 amino acids. CDR1 and CDR2 from the germline V gene are MNHNS and SASEGT. The CDR3 loop is CASSSRTSGVWLV. In nucleotides, the CDR3 is TGTGCCAGCAGTTCGCGGACTAGCGGGGTTTGGTTGGTC.

A few counts support this clonotype. The rearrangement uses TRBV5-6 and TRBJ1-6; TRBD1 agrees at 7 bases. This CDR3 contains 19 residues. V lost 4 bases, J lost 10 bases, and 23 bases stayed unmatched. The germline V gene encodes CDR1 SGHDT and CDR2 YYEEEE. The CDR3 DNA reads as TGTGCCAGCAGCCGTGGTCGACAGGGTTCATTGTTCATGAGGTCACCCCTCCACTTT. It encodes CASSRGRQGSLFMRSPLHF.

This chain links TRBV7-9 with TRBJ1-4; tentative D call: TRBD1 (6 bases). V lost 7 bases to trimming and J lost 4 bases, with 16 bases between them. This CDR3 region has 15 residues. The germline V gene has CDR1 SEHNR and CDR2 FQNEAQ (reference sequence). CDR3 loop: CASMNPQGNNEKLFF. The CDR3 nucleotides are TGTGCCAGCATGAACCCACAGGGTAATAATGAAAAACTGTTTTTT.